Sequencing of this T cell receptor (beta chain) was carried out in a study of cytomegalovirus exposure and HLA in healthy donors. Study-level findings and limits: An analysis done earlier found most TCR beta V segments productive about 87% or about 30% of the time. TCR beta sequences reportedly predicted most subjects' HLA-A and HLA-B alleles accurately. When analyzed later, a missense DCLRE1C variant was found to be linked to TCR beta V- and J-gene trimming.

A note on this clone: What it recognizes is unknown.

Healthy bone marrow donors formed the donor group. CDR3 length: 15 amino acids. The germline V gene has CDR1 SGDLS and CDR2 YYNGEE. The V and J ends lost 4 bases and 4 bases respectively, with 15 bases between them. 13 Jbeta primers and 60 Vbeta primers were used for the PCR. TCRdb's table, derived via immunoSEQ multiplex PCR, lists solely in-frame clones and lacks some. In the table there are about 180,000 clones, roughly 77% of which are singletons. The source of this sequence is a woman in her thirties in good health and CMV-seronegative. The chain combines TRBV9 with TRBJ2-1, with unresolved D. What was sequenced was PBMCs. The CDR3 nucleotides read TGTGCCAGCAGCCTCCTGGGCGCAATATACAATGAGCAGTTCTTC. Amino acid sequence: CASSLLGAIYNEQFF.